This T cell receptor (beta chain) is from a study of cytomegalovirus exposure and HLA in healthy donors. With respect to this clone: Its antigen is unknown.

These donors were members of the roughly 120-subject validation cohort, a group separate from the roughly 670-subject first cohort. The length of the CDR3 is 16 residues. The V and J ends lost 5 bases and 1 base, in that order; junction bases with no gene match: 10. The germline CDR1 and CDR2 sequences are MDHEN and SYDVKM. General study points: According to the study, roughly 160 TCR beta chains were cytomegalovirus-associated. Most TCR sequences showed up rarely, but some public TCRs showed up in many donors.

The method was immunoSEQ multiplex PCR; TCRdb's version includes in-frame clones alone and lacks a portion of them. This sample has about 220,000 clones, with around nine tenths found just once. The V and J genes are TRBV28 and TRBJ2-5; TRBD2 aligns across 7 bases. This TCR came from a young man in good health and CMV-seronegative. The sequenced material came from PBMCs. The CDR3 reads CASSPPRLAGQETQYF. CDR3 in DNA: TGTGCCAGCAGTCCCCCCCGACTAGCAGGCCAAGAGACCCAGTACTTC. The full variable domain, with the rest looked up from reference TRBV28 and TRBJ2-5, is DVKVTQSSRYLVKRTGEKVFLECVQDMDHENMFWYRQDPGLGLRLIYFSYDVKMKEKGDIPEGYSVSREKKERFSLILESASTNQTSMYLCASSPPRLAGQETQYFGPGTRLLVL.